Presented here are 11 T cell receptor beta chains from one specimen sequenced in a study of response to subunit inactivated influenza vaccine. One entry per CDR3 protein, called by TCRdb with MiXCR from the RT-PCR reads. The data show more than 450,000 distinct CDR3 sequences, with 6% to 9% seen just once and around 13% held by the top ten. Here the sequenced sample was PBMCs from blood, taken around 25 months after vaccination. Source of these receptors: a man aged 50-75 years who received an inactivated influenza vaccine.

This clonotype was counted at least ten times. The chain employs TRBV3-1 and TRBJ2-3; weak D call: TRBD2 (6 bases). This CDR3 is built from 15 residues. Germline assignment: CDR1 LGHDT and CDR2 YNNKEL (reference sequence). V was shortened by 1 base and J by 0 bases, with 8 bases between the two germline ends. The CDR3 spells CASSQGDFSTDTQYF. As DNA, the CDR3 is TGTGCCAGCAGCCAAGGGGACTTTAGCACAGATACGCAGTATTTT.

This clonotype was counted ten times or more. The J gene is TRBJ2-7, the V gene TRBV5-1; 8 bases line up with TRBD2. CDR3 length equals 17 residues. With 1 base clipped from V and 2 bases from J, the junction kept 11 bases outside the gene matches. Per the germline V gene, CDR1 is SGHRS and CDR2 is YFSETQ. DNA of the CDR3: TGCGCCAGCAGCTTGAACTCCCGAGCGGGGGCTGCCTACGAGCAGTACTTC. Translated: CASSLNSRAGAAYEQYF. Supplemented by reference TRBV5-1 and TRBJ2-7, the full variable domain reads KAGVTQTPRYLIKTRGQQVTLSCSPISGHRSVSWYQQTPGQGLQFLFEYFSETQRNKGNFPGRFSGRQFSNSRSEMNVSTLELGDSALYLCASSLNSRAGAAYEQYFGPGTRLTVT.

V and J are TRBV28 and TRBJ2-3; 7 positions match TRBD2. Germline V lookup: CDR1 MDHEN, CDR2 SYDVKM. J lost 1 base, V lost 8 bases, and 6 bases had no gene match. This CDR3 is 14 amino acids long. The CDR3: CASHERGRTDTQYF. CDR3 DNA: TGTGCCAGCCATGAGCGGGGCCGCACAGATACGCAGTATTTT.

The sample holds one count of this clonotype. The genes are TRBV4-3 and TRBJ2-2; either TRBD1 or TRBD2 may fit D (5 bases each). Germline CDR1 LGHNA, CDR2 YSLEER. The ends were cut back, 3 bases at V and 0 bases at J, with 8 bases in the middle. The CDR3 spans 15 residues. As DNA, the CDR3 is TGCGCCAGCAGCCAGGGGACGACGAACACCGGGGAGCTGTTTTTT. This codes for CASSQGTTNTGELFF.

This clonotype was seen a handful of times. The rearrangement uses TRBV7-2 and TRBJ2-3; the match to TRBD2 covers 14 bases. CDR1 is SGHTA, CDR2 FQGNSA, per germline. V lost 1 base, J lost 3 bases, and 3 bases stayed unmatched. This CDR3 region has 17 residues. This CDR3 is CASSLGTSGGRTDTQYF. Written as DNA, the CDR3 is TGTGCCAGCAGCTTAGGGACTAGCGGGGGGCGTACAGATACGCAGTATTTT.

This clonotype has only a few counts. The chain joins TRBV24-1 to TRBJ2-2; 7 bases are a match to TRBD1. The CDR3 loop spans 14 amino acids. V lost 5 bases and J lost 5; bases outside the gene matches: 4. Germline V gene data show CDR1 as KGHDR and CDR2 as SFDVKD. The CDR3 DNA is TGTGCCACCAGTGCAACAGGGGAAACCGGGGAGCTGTTTTTT. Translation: CATSATGETGELFF.

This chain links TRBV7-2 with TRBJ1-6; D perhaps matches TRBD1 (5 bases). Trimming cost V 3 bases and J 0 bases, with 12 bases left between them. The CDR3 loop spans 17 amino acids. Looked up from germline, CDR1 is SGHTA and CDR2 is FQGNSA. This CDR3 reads CASSFSQGRSYNSPLHF. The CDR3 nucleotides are TGTGCCAGCAGCTTTTCCCAGGGCCGCTCCTATAATTCACCCCTCCACTTT.

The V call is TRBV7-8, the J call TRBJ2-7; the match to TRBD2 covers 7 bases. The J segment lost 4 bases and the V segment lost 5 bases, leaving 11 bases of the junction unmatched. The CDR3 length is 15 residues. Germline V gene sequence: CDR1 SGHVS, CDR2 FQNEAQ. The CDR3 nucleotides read TGTGCCAGCAGCCCGATCGGGGGGAAGCTATACGAGCAGTACTTC. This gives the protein CASSPIGGKLYEQYF. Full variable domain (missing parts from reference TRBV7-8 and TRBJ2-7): GAGVSQSPRYKVAKRGQDVALRCDPISGHVSLFWYQQALGQGPEFLTYFQNEAQLDKSGLPSDRFFAERPEGSVSTLKIQRTQQEDSAVYLCASSPIGGKLYEQYFGPGTRLTVT.

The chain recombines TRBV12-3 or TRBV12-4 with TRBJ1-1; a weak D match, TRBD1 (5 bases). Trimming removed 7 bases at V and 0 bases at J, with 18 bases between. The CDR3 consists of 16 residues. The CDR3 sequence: CASTPERGGLNTEAFF. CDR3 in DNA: TGTGCCAGCACCCCGGAAAGGGGAGGACTGAACACTGAAGCTTTCTTT.

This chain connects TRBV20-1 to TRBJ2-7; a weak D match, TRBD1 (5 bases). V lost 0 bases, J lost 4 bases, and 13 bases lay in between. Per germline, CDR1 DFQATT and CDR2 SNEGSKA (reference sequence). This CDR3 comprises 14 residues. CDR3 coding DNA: TGCAGTGCTAGAGACCAGGAGAAGGGGTACGAGCAGTACTTC. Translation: CSARDQEKGYEQYF.

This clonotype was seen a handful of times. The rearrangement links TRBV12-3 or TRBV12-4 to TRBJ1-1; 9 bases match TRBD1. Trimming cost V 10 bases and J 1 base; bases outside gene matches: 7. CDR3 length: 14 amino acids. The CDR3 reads CANHRTGANTEAFF. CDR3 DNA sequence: TGTGCCAACCATAGGACAGGGGCGAACACTGAAGCTTTCTTT.